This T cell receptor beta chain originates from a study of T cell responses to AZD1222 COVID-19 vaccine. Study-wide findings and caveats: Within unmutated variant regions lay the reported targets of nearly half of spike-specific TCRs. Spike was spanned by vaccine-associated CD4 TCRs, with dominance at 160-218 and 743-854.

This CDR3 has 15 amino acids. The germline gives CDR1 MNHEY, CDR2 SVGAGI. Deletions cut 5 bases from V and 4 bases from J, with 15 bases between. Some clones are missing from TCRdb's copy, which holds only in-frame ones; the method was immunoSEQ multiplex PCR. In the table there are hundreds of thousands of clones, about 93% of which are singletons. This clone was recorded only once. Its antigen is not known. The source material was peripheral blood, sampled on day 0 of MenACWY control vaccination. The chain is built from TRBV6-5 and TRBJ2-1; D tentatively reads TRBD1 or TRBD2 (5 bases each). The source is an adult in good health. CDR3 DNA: TGTGCCAGCAGTCAGACCGGGACCACATACAATGAGCAGTTCTTC. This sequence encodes CASSQTGTTYNEQFF.